This T cell receptor beta chain came from a study of neoadjuvant anti-PD-1 for oral cavity cancer. This clone was recorded a few times. Its target is unknown. Trimming removed 6 bases from V and 1 base from J, with 3 bases in between. The germline V gene encodes CDR1 MDHEN and CDR2 SYDVKM. The CDR3 extends over 11 amino acids. Sequencing used immunoSEQ multiplex PCR; TCRdb keeps in-frame clones, though not all of them. The repertoire consists of approximately 15,000 clones, with around 36% occurring once and the leading ten covering approximately 40%. The time point here: after neoadjuvant nivolumab, at surgical resection. Patients had HPV-negative, locally advanced oral cavity squamous cell carcinoma. Whole-study findings and limits: Treg/Th17 ratio rose with pretreatment blood and fell with post-treatment tumor TCRbeta clonality.

This receptor was identified in a person aged 35-79 years with oral cavity squamous cell carcinoma. This chain joins TRBV28 and TRBJ1-2; no firm D call. The specimen was tumor tissue, collected after nivolumab (anti-PD-1) treatment. CDR3 in DNA: TGTGCCAGCAGGGATAACTATGGCTACACCTTC. Its protein product is CASRDNYGYTF.